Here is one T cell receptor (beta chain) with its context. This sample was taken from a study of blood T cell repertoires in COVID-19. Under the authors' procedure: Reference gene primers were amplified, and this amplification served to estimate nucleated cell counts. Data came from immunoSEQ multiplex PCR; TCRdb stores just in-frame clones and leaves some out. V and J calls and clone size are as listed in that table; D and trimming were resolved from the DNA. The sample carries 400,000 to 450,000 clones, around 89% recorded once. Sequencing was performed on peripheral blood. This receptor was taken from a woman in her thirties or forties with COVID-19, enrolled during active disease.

Written as DNA, the CDR3 is TGTGCCAGCAGCTTGAAGGGTGACAGGGACTACGAGCAGTACTTC. It yields the protein CASSLKGDRDYEQYF. The chain has TRBV5-6 and TRBJ2-7; 7 bases are a match to TRBD1. Germline CDR1 is SGHDT and CDR2 is YYEEEE. This CDR3 is built from 15 residues. Trimming took 1 base from V and 3 from J; bases not matched to a gene: 7.